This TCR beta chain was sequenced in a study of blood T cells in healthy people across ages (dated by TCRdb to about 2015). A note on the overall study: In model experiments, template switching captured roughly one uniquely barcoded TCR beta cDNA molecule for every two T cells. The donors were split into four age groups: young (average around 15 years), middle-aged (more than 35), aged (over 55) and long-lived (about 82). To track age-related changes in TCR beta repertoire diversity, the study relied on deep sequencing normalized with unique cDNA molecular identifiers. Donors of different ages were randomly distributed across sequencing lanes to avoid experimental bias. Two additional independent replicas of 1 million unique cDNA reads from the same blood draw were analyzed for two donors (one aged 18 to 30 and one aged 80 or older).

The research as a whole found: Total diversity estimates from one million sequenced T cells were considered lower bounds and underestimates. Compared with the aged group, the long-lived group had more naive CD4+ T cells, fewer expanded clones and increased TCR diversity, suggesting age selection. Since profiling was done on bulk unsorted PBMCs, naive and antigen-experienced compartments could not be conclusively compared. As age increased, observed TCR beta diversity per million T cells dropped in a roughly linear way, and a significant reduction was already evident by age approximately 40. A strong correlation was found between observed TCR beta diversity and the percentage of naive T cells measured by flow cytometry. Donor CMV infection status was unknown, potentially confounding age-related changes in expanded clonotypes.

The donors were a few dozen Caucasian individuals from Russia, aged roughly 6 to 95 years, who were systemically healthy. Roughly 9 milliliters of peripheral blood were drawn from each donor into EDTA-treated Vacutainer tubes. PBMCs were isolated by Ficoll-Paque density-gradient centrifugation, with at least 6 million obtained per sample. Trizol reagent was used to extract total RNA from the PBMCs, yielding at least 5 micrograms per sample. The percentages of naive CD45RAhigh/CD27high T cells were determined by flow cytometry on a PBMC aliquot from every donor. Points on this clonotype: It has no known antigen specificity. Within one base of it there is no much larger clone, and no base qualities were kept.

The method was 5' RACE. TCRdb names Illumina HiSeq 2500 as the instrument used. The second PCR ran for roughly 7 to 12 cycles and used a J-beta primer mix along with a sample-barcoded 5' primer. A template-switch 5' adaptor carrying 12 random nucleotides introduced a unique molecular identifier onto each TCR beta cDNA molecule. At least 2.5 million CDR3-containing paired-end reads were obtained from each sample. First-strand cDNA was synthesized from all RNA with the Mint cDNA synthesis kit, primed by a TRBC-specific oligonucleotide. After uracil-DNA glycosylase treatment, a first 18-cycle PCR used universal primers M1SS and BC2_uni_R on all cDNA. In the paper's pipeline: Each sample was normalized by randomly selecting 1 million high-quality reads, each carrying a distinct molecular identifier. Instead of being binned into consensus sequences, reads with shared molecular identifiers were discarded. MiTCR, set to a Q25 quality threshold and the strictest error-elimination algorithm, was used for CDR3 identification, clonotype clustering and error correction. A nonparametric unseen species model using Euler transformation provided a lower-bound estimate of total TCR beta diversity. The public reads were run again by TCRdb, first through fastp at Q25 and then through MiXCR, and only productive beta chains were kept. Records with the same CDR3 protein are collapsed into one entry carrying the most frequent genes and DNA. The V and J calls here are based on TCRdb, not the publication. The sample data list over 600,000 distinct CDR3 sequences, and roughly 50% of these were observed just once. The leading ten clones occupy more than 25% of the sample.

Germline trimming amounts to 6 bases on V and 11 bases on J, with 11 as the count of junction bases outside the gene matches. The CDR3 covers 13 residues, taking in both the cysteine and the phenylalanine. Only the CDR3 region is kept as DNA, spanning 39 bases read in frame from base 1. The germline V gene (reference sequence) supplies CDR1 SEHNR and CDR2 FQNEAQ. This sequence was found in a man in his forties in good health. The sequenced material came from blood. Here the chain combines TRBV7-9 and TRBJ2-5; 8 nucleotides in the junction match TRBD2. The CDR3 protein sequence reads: CASRDSGENEQYF. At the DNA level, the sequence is TGTGCCAGCAGGGATAGCGGGGAGAATGAGCAGTACTTC.